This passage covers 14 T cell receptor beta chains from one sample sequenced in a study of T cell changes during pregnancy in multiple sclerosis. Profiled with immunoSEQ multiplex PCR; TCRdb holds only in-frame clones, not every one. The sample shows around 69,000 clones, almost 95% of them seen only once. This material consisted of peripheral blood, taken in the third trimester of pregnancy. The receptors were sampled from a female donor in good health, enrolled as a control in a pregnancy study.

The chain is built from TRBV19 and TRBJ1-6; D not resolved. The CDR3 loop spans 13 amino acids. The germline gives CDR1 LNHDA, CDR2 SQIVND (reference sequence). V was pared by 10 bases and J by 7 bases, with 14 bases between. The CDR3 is CATTVGPNSPLHF. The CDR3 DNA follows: TGTGCCACCACGGTGGGCCCGAATTCACCCCTCCACTTT.

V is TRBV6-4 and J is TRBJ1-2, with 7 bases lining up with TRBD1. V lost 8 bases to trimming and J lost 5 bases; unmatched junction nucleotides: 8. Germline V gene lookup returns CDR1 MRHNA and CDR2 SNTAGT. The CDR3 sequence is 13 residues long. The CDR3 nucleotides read TGTGCCAGCGATGAGAGGGGACAGTATGGCTACACCTTC. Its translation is CASDERGQYGYTF.

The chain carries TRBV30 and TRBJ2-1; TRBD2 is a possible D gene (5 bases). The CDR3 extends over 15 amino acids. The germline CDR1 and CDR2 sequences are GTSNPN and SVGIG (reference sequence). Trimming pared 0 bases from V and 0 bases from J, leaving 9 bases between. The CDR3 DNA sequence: TGTGCCTGGAGTGTTGGTGGGAGCTCCTACAATGAGCAGTTCTTC. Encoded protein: CAWSVGGSSYNEQFF.

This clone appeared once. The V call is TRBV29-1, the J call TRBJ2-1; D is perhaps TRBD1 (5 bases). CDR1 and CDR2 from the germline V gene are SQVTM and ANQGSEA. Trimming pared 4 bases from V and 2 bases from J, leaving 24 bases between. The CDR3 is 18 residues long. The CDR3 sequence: CSVVSFGQGRLTYNEQFF. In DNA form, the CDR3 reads TGCAGCGTTGTTTCGTTTGGGCAGGGTCGCTTGACCTACAATGAGCAGTTCTTC.

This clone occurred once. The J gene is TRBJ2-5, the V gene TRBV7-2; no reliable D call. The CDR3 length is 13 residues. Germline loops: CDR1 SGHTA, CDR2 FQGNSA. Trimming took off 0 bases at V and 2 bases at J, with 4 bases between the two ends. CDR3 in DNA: TGTGCCAGCAGCTTAGCCTTACAAGAGACCCAGTACTTC. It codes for CASSLALQETQYF.

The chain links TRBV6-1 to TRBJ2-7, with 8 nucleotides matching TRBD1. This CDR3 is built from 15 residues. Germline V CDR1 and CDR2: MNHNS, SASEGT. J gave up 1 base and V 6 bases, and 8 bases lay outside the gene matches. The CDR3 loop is CASRAGTGGSYEQYF. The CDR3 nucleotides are TGTGCCAGCAGGGCCGGGACAGGAGGATCCTACGAGCAGTACTTC.

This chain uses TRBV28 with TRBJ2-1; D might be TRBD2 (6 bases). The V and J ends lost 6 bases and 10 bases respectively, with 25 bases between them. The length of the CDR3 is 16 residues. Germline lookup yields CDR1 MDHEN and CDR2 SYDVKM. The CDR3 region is CASSPGVAGRGREQFF. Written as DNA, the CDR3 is TGTGCCAGCAGCCCCGGGGTGGCCGGGAGAGGTAGGGAGCAGTTCTTC.

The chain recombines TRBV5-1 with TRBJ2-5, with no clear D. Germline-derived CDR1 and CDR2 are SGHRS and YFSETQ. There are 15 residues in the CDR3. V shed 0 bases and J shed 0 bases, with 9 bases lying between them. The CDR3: CASSLAVDYQETQYF. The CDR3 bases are TGCGCCAGCAGCTTGGCCGTTGACTACCAAGAGACCCAGTACTTC. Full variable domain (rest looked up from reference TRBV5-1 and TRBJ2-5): KAGVTQTPRYLIKTRGQQVTLSCSPISGHRSVSWYQQTPGQGLQFLFEYFSETQRNKGNFPGRFSGRQFSNSRSEMNVSTLELGDSALYLCASSLAVDYQETQYFGPGTRLLVL.

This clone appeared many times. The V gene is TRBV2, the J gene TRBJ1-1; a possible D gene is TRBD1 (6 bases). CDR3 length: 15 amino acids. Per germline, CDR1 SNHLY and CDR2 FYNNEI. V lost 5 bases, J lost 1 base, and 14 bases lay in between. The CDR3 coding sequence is TGTGCCAGCAGTCCCAGGGGTCAAGGGAACACTGAAGCTTTCTTT. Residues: CASSPRGQGNTEAFF.

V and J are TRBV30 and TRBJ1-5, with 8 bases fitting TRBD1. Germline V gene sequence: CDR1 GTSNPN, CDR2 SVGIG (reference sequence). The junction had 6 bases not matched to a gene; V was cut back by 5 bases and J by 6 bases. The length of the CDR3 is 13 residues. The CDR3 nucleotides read TGTGCCTGGCAGGACAGGGTCAGTCAGCCCCAGCATTTT. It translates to CAWQDRVSQPQHF.

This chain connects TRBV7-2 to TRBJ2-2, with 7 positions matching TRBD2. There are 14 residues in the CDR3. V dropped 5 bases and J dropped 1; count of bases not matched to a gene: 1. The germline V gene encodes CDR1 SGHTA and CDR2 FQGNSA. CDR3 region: CASSRTRNTGELFF. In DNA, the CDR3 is TGTGCCAGCAGCCGGACTAGGAACACCGGGGAGCTGTTTTTT.

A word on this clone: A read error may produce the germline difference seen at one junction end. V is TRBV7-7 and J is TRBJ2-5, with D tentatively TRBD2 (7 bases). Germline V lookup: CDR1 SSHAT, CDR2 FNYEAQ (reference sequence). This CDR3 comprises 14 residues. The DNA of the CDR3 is TGTGCTAGCAGCTTAGCGGCGGGGGCAAAGACCCAGTACTTC. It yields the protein CASSLAAGAKTQYF. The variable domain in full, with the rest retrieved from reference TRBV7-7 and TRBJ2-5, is GAGVSQSPRYKVTKRGQDVTLRCDPISSHATLYWYQQALGQGPEFLTYFNYEAQPDKSGLPSDRFSAERPEGSISTLTIQRTEQRDSAMYRCASSLAAGAKTQYFGPGTRLLVL.

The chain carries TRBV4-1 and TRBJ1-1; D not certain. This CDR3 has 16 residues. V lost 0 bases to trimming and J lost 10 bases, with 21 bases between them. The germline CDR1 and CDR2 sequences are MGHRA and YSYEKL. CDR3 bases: TGCGCCAGCAGCCAAGAAGGATTACTGGGTAGCGGCGGAGCTTTCTTT. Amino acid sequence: CASSQEGLLGSGGAFF.

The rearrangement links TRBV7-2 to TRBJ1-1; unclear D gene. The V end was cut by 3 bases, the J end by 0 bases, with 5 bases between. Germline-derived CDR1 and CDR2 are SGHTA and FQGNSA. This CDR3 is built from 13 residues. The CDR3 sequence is CASSFTVNTEAFF. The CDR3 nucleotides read TGTGCCAGCAGCTTTACGGTGAACACTGAAGCTTTCTTT. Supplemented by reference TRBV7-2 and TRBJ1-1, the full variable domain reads GAGVSQSPSNKVTEKGKDVELRCDPISGHTALYWYRQSLGQGLEFLIYFQGNSAPDKSGLPSDRFSAERTGGSVSTLTIQRTQQEDSAVYLCASSFTVNTEAFFGQGTRLTVV.